Below are 5 T cell receptor beta chains sequenced from a single sample in a study of T cells in Graves' hyperthyroidism and ophthalmopathy. RNA transcripts were the template for amplifying TCR beta CDR3 regions. First-round RT-PCR of the TCR CDR3 relied on the HTBI primer set. MiXCR, run by TCRdb on the multiplex PCR reads, gives a single entry per CDR3 protein. The repertoire holds hundreds of thousands of distinct CDR3 sequences, with about 15% as singletons. Sequenced material: blood. Every receptor here comes from a woman in her forties or fifties with Graves' ophthalmopathy.

This clonotype was found a few times. This rearrangement joins TRBV5-4 to TRBJ2-1, with 9 nucleotides matching TRBD2. The CDR3 covers 16 residues. Germline V CDR1 and CDR2: SGHNT, YYREEE (reference sequence). V lost 1 base, J lost 8 bases, and 10 bases stayed unmatched. The CDR3 loop reads CASSLTGSGRGDEQFF. CDR3 sequence (DNA): TGTGCCAGCAGCTTGACGGGTAGCGGGAGAGGCGATGAGCAGTTCTTC.

At least ten counts were recorded for this clonotype. The CDR3 sequence: CASMPRGYEQYF. The CDR3 DNA follows: TGTGCCAGCATGCCCAGGGGGTACGAGCAGTACTTC. This chain joins TRBV6-1 and TRBJ2-7; 7 bases match TRBD1. There are 12 residues in the CDR3. V lost 7 bases to trimming and J lost 4 bases; unmatched junction nucleotides: 4. Germline V lookup: CDR1 MNHNS, CDR2 SASEGT.

On this clonotype itself: The junction and the germline gene differ at one end; a read error may be behind it. The chain joins TRBV20-1 to TRBJ2-4; TRBD2 aligns across 9 bases. This CDR3 comprises 16 residues. CDR1 is DFQATT, CDR2 SNEGSKA, per germline (reference sequence). This chain's CDR3 is CSVGLALGGAKTIQYF. The CDR3, as DNA: TGCAGTGTCGGACTAGCGTTAGGGGGCGCCAAAACCATTCAGTACTTC.

This clonotype appeared many times. J is TRBJ1-1 and V is TRBV20-1; D not resolved. Per the germline V gene, CDR1 is DFQATT and CDR2 is SNEGSKA (reference sequence). V gave up 4 bases and J gave up 1 base, with 7 bases separating them. This CDR3 has 12 amino acids. In DNA, the CDR3 is TGCAGTGCTACCAGAGAGAACACTGAAGCTTTCTTT. Encoded protein: CSATRENTEAFF.

The chain has TRBV20-1 and TRBJ1-2; possibly TRBD1 for D (6 bases). The CDR3 covers 16 residues. Trimming removed 6 bases at V and 8 bases at J, with 28 bases between. Germline CDR1 and CDR2: DFQATT and SNEGSKA (reference sequence). The CDR3 bases are TGCAGTGCCCGATGGGAGGACATCGAGGGGGAACGAGGCTACACCTTC. Protein product: CSARWEDIEGERGYTF.